This paragraph covers one T cell receptor beta chain sequence. What it binds is not known. The CDR3 consists of 17 residues. Unmatched junction bases numbered 10, after V lost 2 bases and J lost 4 bases. The germline gives CDR1 SGHVS, CDR2 FNYEAQ. The naive CD8 population came from CD45RO-negative cells selected for CCR7, without terminally differentiated effector memory CD45RA+ cells. Healthy and HIV-negative, the adult donors had no recent acute infections or vaccinations. Only Caucasian adults living in Nashville, Tennessee made up the donor group. The data stem from a study of shared clonotypes between healthy human individuals. Findings of the study overall: The sharing of about 5.3% of naive CD4 clonotypes was seen across several donors.

Profiled with immunoSEQ multiplex PCR; TCRdb holds only in-frame clones, not every one. Of some 740,000 clones detected, nearly 95% appear once; the ten largest clones hold less than 25%. This chain uses TRBV7-6 with TRBJ2-7, with 11 bases aligning to TRBD1. The sequenced sample was naive CD8+ T cells sorted from blood. The sequence was obtained from a man aged 30 to 39 in good health. The CDR3 spells CASSLQDRGPLEYEQYF. In nucleotides, the CDR3 is TGTGCCAGCAGCTTACAGGACAGGGGGCCGTTGGAATACGAGCAGTACTTC.